A single sample gave rise to the 23 T cell receptor beta chains below, sequenced in a study of Graves' ophthalmopathy and Graves' hyperthyroidism. The TCR beta CDR3 regions underwent amplification from RNA transcripts. Scientists carried out first-round RT-PCR using HTBI primers and then a second-round multiplex PCR. Each CDR3 protein gets one entry after TCRdb re-called the multiplex PCR reads with MiXCR. This sample has about 740,000 distinct CDR3 sequences, with 40% found just once. Input material: peripheral blood. Receptors originate from an adult man with Graves' ophthalmopathy.

A few counts support this clonotype. The chain couples TRBV5-6 to TRBJ1-1, with D unresolved. Germline V gene data show CDR1 as SGHDT and CDR2 as YYEEEE. V was pared by 4 bases and J by 5 bases, with 15 bases between. This CDR3 contains 14 residues. The CDR3 DNA is TGTGCCAGCAGCCTGATCGGATTACGGACTGAAGCTTTCTTT. Amino acid sequence: CASSLIGLRTEAFF.

This sequence joins TRBV19 and TRBJ2-3; no reliable D call. V was trimmed by 7 bases and J by 3 bases, leaving 14 bases between them. This CDR3 comprises 14 residues. The germline V gene encodes CDR1 LNHDA and CDR2 SQIVND (reference sequence). The CDR3 spells CASNDPRRTDTQYF. In nucleotides, the CDR3 is TGTGCCAGTAACGACCCGCGTAGGACAGATACGCAGTATTTT. The full variable domain, rest sourced from reference TRBV19 and TRBJ2-3, is DGGITQSPKYLFRKEGQNVTLSCEQNLNHDAMYWYRQDPGQGLRLIYYSQIVNDFQKGDIAEGYSVSREKKESFPLTVTSAQKNPTAFYLCASNDPRRTDTQYFGPGTRLTVL.

This clonotype was found a few times. V is TRBV7-9 and J is TRBJ1-3; TRBD1 aligns across 9 bases. With 6 bases clipped from V and 8 bases from J, the junction kept 11 bases outside the gene matches. Germline V gene lookup returns CDR1 SEHNR and CDR2 FQNEAQ (reference sequence). The CDR3 runs 15 residues. The CDR3 nucleotides read TGTGCCAGCAGTTTTGGACAGGGGTACTACGACACCATATATTTT. Its translation is CASSFGQGYYDTIYF.

The gene calls are TRBV20-1 and TRBJ2-7, with D perhaps assigned TRBD1 or TRBD2 (5 bases each). V was shortened by 3 bases and J by 4 bases, with 28 bases between the two germline ends. The CDR3 sequence is 18 residues long. Per germline, CDR1 DFQATT and CDR2 SNEGSKA (reference sequence). Written as DNA, the CDR3 is TGCAGTGCTAGTTTACGGGACGGGCATGGGGTATTACGTTACGAGCAGTACTTC. Protein sequence: CSASLRDGHGVLRYEQYF.

The chain joins TRBV19 to TRBJ2-5; D uncertain. Looked up from germline, CDR1 is LNHDA and CDR2 is SQIVND (reference sequence). V gave up 4 bases and J gave up 7 bases, with 7 bases separating them. CDR3 length: 11 amino acids. Here the CDR3 reads CASSTPGTQYF. The CDR3 DNA is TGTGCCAGTAGTACACCGGGGACCCAGTACTTC.

This sequence joins TRBV29-1 and TRBJ1-3; tentatively, D is TRBD1 (5 bases). V dropped 5 bases and J dropped 2 bases, with 16 bases sitting between them. The CDR3 runs to 15 residues. The germline V gene encodes CDR1 SQVTM and CDR2 ANQGSEA. Here the CDR3 DNA reads TGCAGCGTTCGGAACTTGATGGACACTGGAAACACCATATATTTT. As protein: CSVRNLMDTGNTIYF.

There are many counts of this clonotype. The chain couples TRBV7-2 to TRBJ1-1; 7 bases map to TRBD1. The CDR3 has 15 residues. V shed 4 bases and J 0 bases; nucleotides not matched to a gene: 5. CDR1 is SGHTA, CDR2 FQGNSA, per germline. The CDR3 loop is CASSYRTGMNTEAFF. CDR3 in DNA: TGTGCCAGCAGCTATCGGACAGGCATGAACACTGAAGCTTTCTTT. Supplemented by reference TRBV7-2 and TRBJ1-1, the full variable domain reads GAGVSQSPSNKVTEKGKDVELRCDPISGHTALYWYRQSLGQGLEFLIYFQGNSAPDKSGLPSDRFSAERTGGSVSTLTIQRTQQEDSAVYLCASSYRTGMNTEAFFGQGTRLTVV.

J is TRBJ2-7 and V is TRBV5-4, with 7 bases matching TRBD2. The CDR3 contains 13 residues. CDR1 SGHNT and CDR2 YYREEE come from the germline V gene (reference sequence). With V trimmed by 7 bases and J by 4 bases, 8 bases remained unmatched. The CDR3 nucleotides read TGTGCCAGCTCAGGGAGGGGCGAATACGAGCAGTACTTC. Translating gives CASSGRGEYEQYF.

This chain connects TRBV10-3 to TRBJ2-5; TRBD2 matches at 10 bases. In germline, CDR1 is ENHRY, CDR2 SYGVKD. J lost 5 bases, V lost 8 bases, and 14 bases had no gene match. CDR3 size: 16 residues. The CDR3 DNA reads TGTGCCATCGGGGCTAGCGGGAGTAGCATGACGGAGACCCAGTACTTC. It specifies CAIGASGSSMTETQYF.

The chain couples TRBV10-2 to TRBJ2-5; TRBD2 is a possible D gene (5 bases). V lost 0 bases and J lost 7, with 12 bases in between. The CDR3 has 14 amino acids. CDR1 and CDR2 from the germline V gene are WSHSY and SAAADI. The CDR3 protein is CASSESSFEGTQYF. CDR3 nucleotides: TGCGCCAGCAGTGAGTCTAGTTTTGAGGGGACCCAGTACTTC.

The gene calls are TRBV10-3 and TRBJ2-5; D perhaps matches TRBD1 (6 bases). With 2 bases removed from V and 5 bases from J, the gap between germline ends came to 15 bases. The length of the CDR3 is 15 residues. Looked up from germline, CDR1 is ENHRY and CDR2 is SYGVKD. The chain's CDR3 is CAISEKTGAGETQYF. The CDR3, as DNA: TGTGCCATCAGTGAGAAGACAGGCGCCGGGGAGACCCAGTACTTC.

This clonotype showed up many times. V is TRBV19 and J is TRBJ1-1; 9 bases fit TRBD1. This CDR3 has 15 residues. Germline V gives CDR1 LNHDA, CDR2 SQIVND (reference sequence). J was trimmed by 4 bases and V by 5 bases; bases with no gene match: 8. The CDR3 reads CASSPGQGVSTEAFF. The CDR3 DNA follows: TGTGCCAGTAGTCCGGGACAGGGTGTGAGCACTGAAGCTTTCTTT.

The genes are TRBV6-5 and TRBJ2-7; no reliable D call. Germline-derived CDR1 and CDR2 are MNHEY and SVGAGI. CDR3 length equals 14 residues. The V and J ends lost 1 base and 1 base respectively, with 8 bases between them. In nucleotides, the CDR3 is TGTGCCAGCAGTTACTTGGGCAGGTCCTACGAGCAGTACTTC. This sequence encodes CASSYLGRSYEQYF.

The chain joins TRBV20-1 to TRBJ1-2; D is possibly TRBD1 (5 bases). Germline V gene lookup returns CDR1 DFQATT and CDR2 SNEGSKA (reference sequence). Trimming removed 6 bases at V and 6 bases at J, with 14 bases between. The length of the CDR3 is 12 residues. CDR3 bases: TGCAGTGCACCAGGGACGGATGATGGCTACACCTTC. Protein sequence: CSAPGTDDGYTF.

The chain employs TRBV4-1 and TRBJ2-2; 9 bases are a match to TRBD2. The CDR3 covers 17 residues. With 0 bases clipped from V and 2 bases from J, the junction kept 4 bases outside the gene matches. Per germline, CDR1 MGHRA and CDR2 YSYEKL. Here the CDR3 reads CASSQDGGRANTGELFF. CDR3 bases: TGCGCCAGCAGCCAAGACGGCGGGAGGGCAAACACCGGGGAGCTGTTTTTT.

This clonotype was detected a few times. This sequence may be a read error, since a much larger clone differs from it by one base. The V and J genes are TRBV15 and TRBJ2-7, with 7 nucleotides matching TRBD2. The CDR3 spans 16 residues. Germline lookup yields CDR1 LNHNV and CDR2 YYDKDF (reference sequence). CDR3 DNA sequence: TGTGCCACCAGCAGAACTAGCGAGGGAAGTGGTGTCGAGCGGTACTTC. This gives the protein CATSRTSEGSGVERYF.

V gene TRBV10-3 combines with J gene TRBJ2-5; D ambiguous. This CDR3 has 15 amino acids. The germline CDR1 and CDR2 sequences are ENHRY and SYGVKD. V dropped 0 bases and J dropped 10 bases, with 18 bases sitting between them. The CDR3 sequence: CAISESTLASMDQYF. CDR3 coding DNA: TGTGCCATCAGTGAGTCGACTCTGGCCTCCATGGACCAGTACTTC.

About this clonotype: The junction and the germline gene differ at one end; a read error may be behind it. V usage is TRBV25-1 and J usage is TRBJ1-6; D is ambiguous. The germline V gene has CDR1 MGHDK and CDR2 SYGVNS. CDR3 length: 13 residues. The CDR3 DNA reads TGTGCCAGCTGTGAACAGAATAATTCACCCCCCCACTTT. Translating gives CASCEQNNSPPHF.

This clonotype was seen more than once but under ten times. This chain links TRBV11-2 with TRBJ2-5; 7 bases are shared with TRBD1. With 5 bases clipped from V and 1 base from J, the junction kept 13 bases outside the gene matches. The CDR3 extends over 17 amino acids. Germline V CDR1 and CDR2: SGHAT, FQNNGV. The CDR3 protein is CASSQDPRTGVQETQYF. The CDR3 bases are TGTGCCAGCAGCCAAGATCCCAGGACAGGCGTCCAAGAGACCCAGTACTTC.

This clonotype has only a few counts. The CDR3 loop is CTHPAAYEAFF. CDR3 DNA: TGCACCCATCCCGCGGCGTATGAAGCTTTCTTT. This chain connects TRBV29-1 to TRBJ1-1; D is undetermined. This CDR3 spans 11 amino acids. Germline V gives CDR1 SQVTM, CDR2 ANQGSEA.

This clonotype was seen more than once but under ten times. CDR3 coding DNA: TGTGCCACCAGCAGAGTGGGGGGGGGCCGGACTGAAGCTTTCTTT. This gives the protein CATSRVGGGRTEAFF. V usage is TRBV15 and J usage is TRBJ1-1; perhaps TRBD1 as D (6 bases). V dropped 1 base and J dropped 5 bases, with 14 bases sitting between them. This CDR3 region has 15 residues. Germline CDR1 is LNHNV and CDR2 is YYDKDF (reference sequence).

Concerning this clonotype: A read error may be the cause here, since a much bigger clone is one base away. The CDR3, as DNA: TGCAGTGCTAAAGAGTACGAGCAGTACTTC. This translates into CSAKEYEQYF. This chain connects TRBV20-1 to TRBJ2-7; unclear D gene. The CDR3 length is 10 residues. The V and J ends lost 4 bases and 4 bases respectively, with 5 bases between them. Germline V gives CDR1 DFQATT, CDR2 SNEGSKA (reference sequence).

The V and J genes are TRBV7-9 and TRBJ2-7; 8 bases match TRBD2. After removal of 3 bases from V and 0 bases from J, the junction contained 7 bases not matched to a gene. The V gene's germline CDR1 is SEHNR and CDR2 FQNEAQ (reference sequence). The CDR3 totals 16 residues. In DNA, the CDR3 is TGTGCCAGCAGCTTGGGGACCGGGACTAGCTCCTACGAGCAGTACTTC. It codes for CASSLGTGTSSYEQYF.